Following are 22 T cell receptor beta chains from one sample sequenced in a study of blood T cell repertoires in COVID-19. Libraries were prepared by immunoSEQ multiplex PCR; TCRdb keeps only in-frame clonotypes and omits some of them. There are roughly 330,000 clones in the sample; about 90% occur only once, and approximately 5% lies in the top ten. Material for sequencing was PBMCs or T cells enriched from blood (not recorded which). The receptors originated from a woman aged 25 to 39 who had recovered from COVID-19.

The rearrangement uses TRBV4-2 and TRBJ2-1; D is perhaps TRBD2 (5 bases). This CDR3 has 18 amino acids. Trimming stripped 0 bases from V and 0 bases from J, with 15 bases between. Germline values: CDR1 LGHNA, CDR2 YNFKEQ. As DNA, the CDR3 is TGTGCCAGCAGCCAAGATCTTAGAGCTAGCCGCTCCTACAATGAGCAGTTCTTC. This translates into CASSQDLRASRSYNEQFF.

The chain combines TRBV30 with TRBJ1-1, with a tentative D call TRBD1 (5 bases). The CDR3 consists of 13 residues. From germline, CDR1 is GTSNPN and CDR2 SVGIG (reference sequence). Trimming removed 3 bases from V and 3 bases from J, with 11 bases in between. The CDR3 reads CAWSIPGDTEAFF. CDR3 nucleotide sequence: TGTGCCTGGAGCATACCGGGGGACACTGAAGCTTTCTTT.

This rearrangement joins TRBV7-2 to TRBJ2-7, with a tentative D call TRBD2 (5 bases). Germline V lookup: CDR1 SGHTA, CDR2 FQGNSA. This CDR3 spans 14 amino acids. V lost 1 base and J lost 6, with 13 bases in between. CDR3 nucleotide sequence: TGTGCCAGCAGCTTAGTACTATTACGGGGCGAGCAGTACTTC. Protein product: CASSLVLLRGEQYF.

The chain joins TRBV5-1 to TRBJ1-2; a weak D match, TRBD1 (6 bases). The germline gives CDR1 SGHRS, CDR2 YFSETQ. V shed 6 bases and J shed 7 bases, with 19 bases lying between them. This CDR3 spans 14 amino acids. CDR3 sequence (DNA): TGCGCCAGCACTCTCCTTAACAGGGAGGGTGGCTACACCTTC. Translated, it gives CASTLLNREGGYTF.

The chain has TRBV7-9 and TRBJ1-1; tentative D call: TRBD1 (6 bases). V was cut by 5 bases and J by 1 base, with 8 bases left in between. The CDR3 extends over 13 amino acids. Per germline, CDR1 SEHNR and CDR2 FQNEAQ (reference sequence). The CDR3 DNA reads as TGTGCCAGCAGCACGACAGGGAACACTGAAGCTTTCTTT. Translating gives CASSTTGNTEAFF.

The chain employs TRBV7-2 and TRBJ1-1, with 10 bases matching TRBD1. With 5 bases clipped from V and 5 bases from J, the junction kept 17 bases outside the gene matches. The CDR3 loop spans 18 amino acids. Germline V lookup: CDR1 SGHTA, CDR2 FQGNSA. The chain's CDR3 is CASSPNVPGQGTGTEAFF. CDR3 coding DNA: TGTGCCAGCAGCCCCAATGTCCCGGGACAGGGGACGGGTACTGAAGCTTTCTTT.

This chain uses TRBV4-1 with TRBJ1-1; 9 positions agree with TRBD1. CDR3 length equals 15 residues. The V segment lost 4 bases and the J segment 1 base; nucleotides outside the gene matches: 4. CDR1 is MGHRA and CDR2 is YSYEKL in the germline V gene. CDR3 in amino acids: CASSPTDRGNTEAFF. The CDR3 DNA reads TGCGCCAGCAGCCCCACGGACAGGGGGAACACTGAAGCTTTCTTT.

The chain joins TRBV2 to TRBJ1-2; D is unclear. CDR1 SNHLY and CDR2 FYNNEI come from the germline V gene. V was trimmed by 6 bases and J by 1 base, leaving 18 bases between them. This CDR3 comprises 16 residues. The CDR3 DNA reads TGTGCCAGCAGATACTTAAGGAGGGAGGATAACTATGGCTACACCTTC. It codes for CASRYLRREDNYGYTF.

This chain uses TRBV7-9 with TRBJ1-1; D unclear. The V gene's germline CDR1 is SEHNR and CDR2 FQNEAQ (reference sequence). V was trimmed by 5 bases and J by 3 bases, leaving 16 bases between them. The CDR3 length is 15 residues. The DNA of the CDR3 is TGTGCCAGCAGCCCGGGCGGGATCCCCGACACTGAAGCTTTCTTT. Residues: CASSPGGIPDTEAFF.

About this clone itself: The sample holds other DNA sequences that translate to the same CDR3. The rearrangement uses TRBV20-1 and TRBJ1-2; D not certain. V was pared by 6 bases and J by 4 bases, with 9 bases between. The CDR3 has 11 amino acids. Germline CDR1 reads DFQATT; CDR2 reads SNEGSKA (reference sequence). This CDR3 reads CSARGLYGYTF. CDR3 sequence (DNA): TGCAGTGCCCGAGGGCTCTATGGCTACACCTTC.

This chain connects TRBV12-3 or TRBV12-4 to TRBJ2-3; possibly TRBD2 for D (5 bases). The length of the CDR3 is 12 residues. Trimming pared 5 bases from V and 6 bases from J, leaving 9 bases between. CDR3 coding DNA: TGTGCCAGCAGTCCCGGGATGGATACGCAGTATTTT. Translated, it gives CASSPGMDTQYF.

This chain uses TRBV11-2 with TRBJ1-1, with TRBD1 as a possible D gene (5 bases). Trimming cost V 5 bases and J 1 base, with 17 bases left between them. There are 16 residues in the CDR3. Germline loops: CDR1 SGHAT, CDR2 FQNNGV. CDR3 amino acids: CASSVIDGGGNTEAFF. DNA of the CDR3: TGTGCCAGCAGCGTTATAGACGGCGGGGGGAACACTGAAGCTTTCTTT.

CDR3 in DNA: TGTGCCAGTAGTCCACTAGCGGGTTTCACAGATACGCAGTATTTT. Amino acid sequence: CASSPLAGFTDTQYF. This chain joins TRBV19 and TRBJ2-3, with 9 bases fitting TRBD2. With 5 bases clipped from V and 2 bases from J, the junction kept 5 bases outside the gene matches. This CDR3 comprises 15 residues. The germline CDR1 and CDR2 sequences are LNHDA and SQIVND (reference sequence). The entire variable domain, with the rest obtained from reference TRBV19 and TRBJ2-3, is as follows: DGGITQSPKYLFRKEGQNVTLSCEQNLNHDAMYWYRQDPGQGLRLIYYSQIVNDFQKGDIAEGYSVSREKKESFPLTVTSAQKNPTAFYLCASSPLAGFTDTQYFGPGTRLTVL.

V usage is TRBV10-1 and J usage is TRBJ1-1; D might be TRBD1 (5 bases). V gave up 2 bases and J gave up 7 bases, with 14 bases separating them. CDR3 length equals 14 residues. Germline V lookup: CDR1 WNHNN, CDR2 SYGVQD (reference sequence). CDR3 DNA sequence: TGCGCCAGCAGTGAGAGGGTGGACGGGGGTGAAGCTTTCTTT. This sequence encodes CASSERVDGGEAFF.

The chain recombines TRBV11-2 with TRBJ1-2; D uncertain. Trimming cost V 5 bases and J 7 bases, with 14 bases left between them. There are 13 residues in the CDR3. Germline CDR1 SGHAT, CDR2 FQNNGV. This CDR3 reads CASSRDIGLGYTF. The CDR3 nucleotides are TGTGCCAGCAGCCGTGACATTGGACTTGGCTACACCTTC.

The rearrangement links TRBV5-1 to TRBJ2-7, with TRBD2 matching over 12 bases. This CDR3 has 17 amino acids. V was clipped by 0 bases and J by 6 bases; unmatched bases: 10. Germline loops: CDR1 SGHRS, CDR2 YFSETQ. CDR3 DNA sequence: TGCGCCAGCAGCTTGGGACTAGCGGGGGCAGGAACGGGCGAGCAGTACTTC. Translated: CASSLGLAGAGTGEQYF.

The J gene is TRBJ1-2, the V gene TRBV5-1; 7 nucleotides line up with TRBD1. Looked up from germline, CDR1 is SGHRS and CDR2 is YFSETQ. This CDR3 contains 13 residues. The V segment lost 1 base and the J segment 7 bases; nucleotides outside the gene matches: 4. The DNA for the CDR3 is TGCGCCAGCAGCTTGAGGGGACAGCGTGGCTACACCTTC. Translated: CASSLRGQRGYTF.

The CDR3 region is CASSVEASATQYF. Here the CDR3 DNA reads TGTGCCAGCAGCGTAGAGGCTAGCGCTACGCAGTATTTT. The V call is TRBV9, the J call TRBJ2-3; D might be TRBD2 (6 bases). CDR1 and CDR2 from the germline V gene are SGDLS and YYNGEE. The CDR3 runs 13 residues. V gave up 0 bases and J gave up 8 bases, with 10 bases separating them. The whole variable domain, filled in from reference TRBV9 and TRBJ2-3, reads DSGVTQTPKHLITATGQRVTLRCSPRSGDLSVYWYQQSLDQGLQFLIQYYNGEERAKGNILERFSAQQFPDLHSELNLSSLELGDSALYFCASSVEASATQYFGPGTRLTVL.

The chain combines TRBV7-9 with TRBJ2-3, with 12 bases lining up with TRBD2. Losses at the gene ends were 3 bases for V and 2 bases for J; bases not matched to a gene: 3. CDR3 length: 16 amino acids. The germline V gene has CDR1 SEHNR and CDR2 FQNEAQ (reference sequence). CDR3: CASSFGLAGYTDTQYF. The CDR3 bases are TGTGCCAGCAGCTTCGGACTAGCGGGATACACAGATACGCAGTATTTT.

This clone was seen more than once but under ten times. CDR3 residues: CASSQGEGYEQYF. The CDR3 nucleotides are TGTGCCAGCAGCCAAGGGGAGGGCTACGAGCAGTACTTC. V usage is TRBV11-2 and J usage is TRBJ2-7, with 7 positions matching TRBD2. CDR3 length: 13 amino acids. Germline V gene data show CDR1 as SGHAT and CDR2 as FQNNGV. V was pared by 5 bases and J by 3 bases, with 4 bases of the junction left unmatched.

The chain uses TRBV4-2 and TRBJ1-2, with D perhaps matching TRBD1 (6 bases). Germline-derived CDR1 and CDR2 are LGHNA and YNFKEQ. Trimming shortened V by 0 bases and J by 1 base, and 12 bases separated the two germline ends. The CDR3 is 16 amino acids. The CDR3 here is CASSQESGDNNYGYTF. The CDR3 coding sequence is TGTGCCAGCAGCCAAGAAAGTGGGGACAATAACTATGGCTACACCTTC.

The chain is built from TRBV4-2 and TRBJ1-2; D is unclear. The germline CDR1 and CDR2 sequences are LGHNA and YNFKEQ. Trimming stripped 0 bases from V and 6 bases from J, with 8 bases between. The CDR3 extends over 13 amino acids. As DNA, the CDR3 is TGTGCCAGCAGCCAAGATTTGTATGATGGCTACACCTTC. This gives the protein CASSQDLYDGYTF.